The 19 T cell receptor beta chains presented below share a single source sample, sequenced in a study of blood T cell repertoires in COVID-19. Sequencing used immunoSEQ multiplex PCR; TCRdb keeps in-frame clones, though not all of them. The sample holds approximately 160,000 clones; 65% to 85% are singletons and the top ten take approximately 6%. Sequencing used PBMCs or T cells enriched from blood (not recorded which). The receptors originated from a man aged 35 to 55 who had recovered from COVID-19.

The gene calls are TRBV7-6 and TRBJ2-3, with 11 bases lining up with TRBD2. This CDR3 region has 16 residues. With 0 bases clipped from V and 4 bases from J, the junction kept 3 bases outside the gene matches. Germline V gene sequence: CDR1 SGHVS, CDR2 FNYEAQ. The CDR3 coding sequence is TGTGCCAGCAGCTTAGCTAGCGGGGGGGGTGCAGATACGCAGTATTTT. Translation: CASSLASGGGADTQYF. Based on the CDR3 plus reference TRBV7-6 and TRBJ2-3, the full variable domain is GAGVSQSPRYKVTKRGQDVALRCDPISGHVSLYWYRQALGQGPEFLTYFNYEAQQDKSGLPNDRFSAERPEGSISTLTIQRTEQRDSAMYRCASSLASGGGADTQYFGPGTRLTVL.

This sequence joins TRBV6-4 and TRBJ2-1, with 11 bases that match TRBD1. This CDR3 comprises 14 residues. Unmatched junction bases numbered 3, after V lost 5 bases and J lost 6 bases. From germline, CDR1 is MRHNA and CDR2 SNTAGT. The CDR3 DNA sequence: TGTGCCAGCAGTACCGGGACAGGGGGCAATGAGCAGTTCTTC. Translating gives CASSTGTGGNEQFF.

The chain links TRBV6-5 to TRBJ2-5; tentative D call: TRBD2 (5 bases). Germline CDR1 and CDR2: MNHEY and SVGAGI. The V end lost 2 bases, the J end lost 2 bases, and 9 bases lay between the germline ends. This CDR3 has 14 amino acids. The CDR3 region has the DNA TGTGCCAGCAGTTACGGTGGGAGTCAAGAGACCCAGTACTTC. This encodes CASSYGGSQETQYF.

This clone was counted only a few times. The CDR3 is CARGGVDGNQPQHF. The CDR3 nucleotides are TGTGCCAGGGGGGGGGTTGACGGTAATCAGCCCCAGCATTTT. The chain combines TRBV2 with TRBJ1-5; possible D gene TRBD1, 5 bases. The germline V and J ends were trimmed by 9 bases and 4 bases, with 16 bases remaining between them. CDR3 length: 14 amino acids. Per germline, CDR1 SNHLY and CDR2 FYNNEI.

The gene calls are TRBV7-9 and TRBJ2-2; possible D gene TRBD2, 5 bases. This CDR3 contains 14 residues. Germline CDR1 reads SEHNR; CDR2 reads FQNEAQ (reference sequence). The V and J ends lost 2 bases and 4 bases respectively, with 8 bases between them. The CDR3 spells CASSLNGGTGELFF. The CDR3 DNA follows: TGTGCCAGCAGCTTAAATGGAGGCACCGGGGAGCTGTTTTTT.

The rearrangement links TRBV30 to TRBJ2-5; TRBD1 might be the D (7 bases). The CDR3 length is 15 residues. Looked up from germline, CDR1 is GTSNPN and CDR2 is SVGIG (reference sequence). Trimming pared 2 bases from V and 2 bases from J, leaving 15 bases between. CDR3 DNA: TGTGCCTGGAGTTCCGGACAGGCGGGACAAGAGACCCAGTACTTC. It translates to CAWSSGQAGQETQYF.

This clone was observed a handful of times. V and J are TRBV3-1 (or the pseudogene TRBV3-2) and TRBJ2-3; 7 nucleotides agree with TRBD2. The CDR3 contains 16 residues. Germline loops: CDR1 LGHDT, CDR2 YNNKEL (reference sequence). After removal of 1 base from V and 6 bases from J, the junction contained 10 bases not matched to a gene. CDR3 in amino acids: CASSQGASGPGDTQYF. CDR3 in DNA: TGTGCCAGCAGCCAAGGGGCTAGCGGCCCAGGGGATACGCAGTATTTT.

The rearrangement links TRBV5-8 to TRBJ2-7, with 7 nucleotides matching TRBD1. After removal of 3 bases from V and 4 bases from J, the junction contained 10 bases not matched to a gene. Germline assignment: CDR1 SGHTS and CDR2 YDEGEE. This CDR3 is 15 amino acids long. CDR3 in DNA: TGTGCCAGCAGCTCGTGGGGTACAGGGGATTACGAGCAGTACTTC. Protein sequence: CASSSWGTGDYEQYF.

This chain's CDR3 is CASSTTDTGTVGYTF. In nucleotides, the CDR3 is TGTGCCAGCAGCACAACCGACACGGGGACAGTTGGCTACACCTTC. V gene TRBV7-6 combines with J gene TRBJ1-2; 7 nucleotides line up with TRBD1. Germline assignment: CDR1 SGHVS and CDR2 FNYEAQ. V lost 5 bases, J lost 7 bases, and 13 bases stayed unmatched. There are 15 residues in the CDR3.

The CDR3 spells CASSVGGRSDTQYF. The CDR3 nucleotides read TGTGCCAGCAGCGTAGGGGGGAGGTCAGATACGCAGTATTTT. This chain uses TRBV9 with TRBJ2-3; TRBD2 might be the D (6 bases). From germline, CDR1 is SGDLS and CDR2 YYNGEE. V was shortened by 0 bases and J by 4 bases, with 9 bases between the two germline ends. This CDR3 region has 14 residues.

The chain uses TRBV9 and TRBJ1-3; 9 bases are shared with TRBD1. The CDR3 sequence is 17 residues long. J gave up 2 bases and V 2 bases, and 8 bases lay outside the gene matches. Looked up from germline, CDR1 is SGDLS and CDR2 is YYNGEE. The CDR3 bases are TGTGCCAGCAGCGTCGTACCACAGGGGGCCACTGGAAACACCATATATTTT. It is translated as CASSVVPQGATGNTIYF. Supplemented by reference TRBV9 and TRBJ1-3, the full variable domain reads DSGVTQTPKHLITATGQRVTLRCSPRSGDLSVYWYQQSLDQGLQFLIQYYNGEERAKGNILERFSAQQFPDLHSELNLSSLELGDSALYFCASSVVPQGATGNTIYFGEGSWLTVV.

This chain links TRBV12-2 with TRBJ1-5; the tabulated D call, TRBD1, remains unverified against the DNA. TRBV12-2 is reported as a pseudogene. This CDR3 contains 14 residues. The CDR3 region is CASRQDRSNQPQHF. The CDR3 region has the DNA TGTGCAAGTCGCCAAGACAGGTCCAATCAGCCCCAGCATTTT.

The rearrangement uses TRBV7-6 and TRBJ2-2; 13 nucleotides agree with TRBD2. Germline lookup yields CDR1 SGHVS and CDR2 FNYEAQ. The CDR3 length is 18 residues. Trimming took 3 bases from V and 0 from J; bases not matched to a gene: 4. In DNA, the CDR3 is TGTGCCAGCAGCTTGTGGACTAGCGGGGGAACGAACACCGGGGAGCTGTTTTTT. Its translation: CASSLWTSGGTNTGELFF.

This clone came up once. The chain links TRBV7-3 to TRBJ2-1, with 10 positions matching TRBD1. The CDR3 is 16 residues long. Germline V gene lookup returns CDR1 SGHTA and CDR2 FQGTGA. With V trimmed by 1 base and J by 6 bases, 6 bases remained unmatched. CDR3 nucleotides: TGTGCCAGCAGCTTAATGACAGGGGGCGTAGCCAATGAGCAGTTCTTC. It yields the protein CASSLMTGGVANEQFF.

The chain employs TRBV19 and TRBJ2-1, with 10 nucleotides matching TRBD2. This CDR3 comprises 15 residues. The junction had 8 bases not matched to a gene; V was cut back by 7 bases and J by 5 bases. Per germline, CDR1 LNHDA and CDR2 SQIVND (reference sequence). The CDR3 is CASKFLAGADNEQFF. CDR3 DNA sequence: TGTGCCAGTAAGTTCCTAGCGGGGGCTGACAATGAGCAGTTCTTC.

This rearrangement joins TRBV30 to TRBJ2-1, with D unclear. CDR1 GTSNPN and CDR2 SVGIG come from the germline V gene (reference sequence). Trimming pared 2 bases from V and 9 bases from J, leaving 8 bases between. The CDR3 has 11 residues. The CDR3 loop reads CAWSSRIEQFF. CDR3 sequence (DNA): TGTGCCTGGAGTTCGAGGATTGAGCAGTTCTTC. The full variable domain, with the rest looked up from reference TRBV30 and TRBJ2-1, is SQTIHQWPATLVQPVGSPLSLECTVEGTSNPNLYWYRQAAGRGLQLLFYSVGIGQISSEVPQNLSASRPQDRQFILSSKKLLLSDSGFYLCAWSSRIEQFFGPGTRLTVL.

This rearrangement joins TRBV9 to TRBJ1-3; D call uncertain. Germline lookup yields CDR1 SGDLS and CDR2 YYNGEE. The germline V and J ends were trimmed by 3 bases and 8 bases, with 18 bases remaining between them. The CDR3 is made up of 15 amino acids. This CDR3 is CASSAGGKPWDTIYF. The DNA for the CDR3 is TGTGCCAGCAGCGCAGGTGGAAAGCCCTGGGACACCATATATTTT.

The V call is TRBV6-9, the J call TRBJ2-7; perhaps TRBD2 as D (6 bases). This CDR3 is 14 amino acids long. CDR1 is MNHGY, CDR2 SVAAGI, per germline. V lost 4 bases and J 6 bases, leaving 16 bases between the germline ends. Here the CDR3 reads CASSLQGMRGEQYV. The CDR3 nucleotides are TGTGCCAGCAGTTTGCAGGGAATGCGGGGCGAGCAGTACGTC.

The chain combines TRBV7-6 with TRBJ2-7; D not certain. This CDR3 comprises 13 residues. The germline CDR1 and CDR2 sequences are SGHVS and FNYEAQ. Trimming removed 2 bases from V and 2 bases from J, with 7 bases in between. The CDR3 DNA reads TGTGCCAGCAGCTTATACAATACCTACGAGCAGTACTTC. Translated, it gives CASSLYNTYEQYF.